This T cell receptor (beta chain) derives from a study of blood T cell repertoires in COVID-19. V was shortened by 0 bases and J by 2 bases, with 13 bases between the two germline ends. Germline V gene lookup returns CDR1 LGHNA and CDR2 YNFKEQ. This CDR3 has 16 residues. Clones were read by immunoSEQ multiplex PCR, and TCRdb kept only the in-frame ones, dropping some. The data show some 320,000 clones, 90% seen once. Sample: PBMCs or T cells enriched from blood (not recorded which). This chain links TRBV4-2 with TRBJ1-2, with D possibly TRBD1 on 5 matching bases. The receptor was derived from a woman younger than 45 who had been exposed to COVID-19. The CDR3 here is CASSQDRQTANYGYTF. The CDR3 nucleotides read TGTGCCAGCAGCCAAGATCGACAGACCGCCAACTATGGCTACACCTTC.